Relative to its sample, the clone carrying this T cell receptor (beta chain) is medium-sized. The antigen remains undetermined. Patients were ruled out by autoimmune disease history or systemic immunosuppression. Blood draws occurred at baseline, cycle 4 day 1, and cycle 7 day 1. The source of the sample is a study of OX40 agonist ivuxolimab in advanced cancers. Turning to the study itself: The dose of intravenous ivuxolimab that patients received every 2 weeks ranged from 0.01 to 10 mg/kg.

Study-wide results and caveats: Near-lowest levels of clonal expansion characterized partial responders at 0.1-3.0 mg/kg.

The protocol was immunoSEQ multiplex PCR, while the TCRdb copy is restricted to in-frame clones and leaves out a portion. The sample lists over 10,000 clones; approximately 80% were seen once. Germline loops: CDR1 MGHRA, CDR2 YSYEKL. V dropped 1 base and J dropped 6; count of bases not matched to a gene: 10. The CDR3 is made up of 17 amino acids. The J gene is TRBJ2-2, the V gene TRBV4-1; 8 positions agree with TRBD1. This sequence was found in an adult with an advanced solid tumor such as melanoma, head and neck, liver or kidney cancer. The sequenced sample was CD4+ or CD8+ T cells sorted from blood, obtained in a trial of the OX40 agonist ivuxolimab. The CDR3 sequence is CASSQARRTGRAGELFF. The CDR3 DNA sequence: TGCGCCAGCAGCCAAGCCCGGCGGACAGGGCGTGCCGGGGAGCTGTTTTTT.